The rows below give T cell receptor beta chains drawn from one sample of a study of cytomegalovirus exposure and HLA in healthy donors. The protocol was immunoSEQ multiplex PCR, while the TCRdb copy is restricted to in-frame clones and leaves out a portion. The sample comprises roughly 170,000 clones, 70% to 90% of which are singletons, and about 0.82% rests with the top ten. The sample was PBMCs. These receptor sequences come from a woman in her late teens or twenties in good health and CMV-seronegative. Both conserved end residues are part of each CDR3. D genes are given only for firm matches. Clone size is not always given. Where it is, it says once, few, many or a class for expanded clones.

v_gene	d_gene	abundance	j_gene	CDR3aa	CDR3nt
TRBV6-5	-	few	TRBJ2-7	CASSTTGTLTYEQYF	TGTGCCAGCAGCACGACCGGGACATTAACCTACGAGCAGTACTTC
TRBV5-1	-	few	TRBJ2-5	CASSLITGQETQYF	TGCGCCAGCAGCTTAATAACGGGACAAGAGACCCAGTACTTC
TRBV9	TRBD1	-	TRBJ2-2	CASTQLPQQGAGELFF	TGTGCCAGCACACAACTGCCCCAACAGGGGGCCGGGGAGCTGTTTTTT
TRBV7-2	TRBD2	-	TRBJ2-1	CASSPGRLAGREQFF	TGTGCCAGCAGCCCTGGGCGGCTAGCGGGACGTGAGCAGTTCTTC
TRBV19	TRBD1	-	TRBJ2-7	CASSPRQGFNEQYF	TGTGCCAGTAGTCCCCGACAGGGGTTCAACGAGCAGTACTTC
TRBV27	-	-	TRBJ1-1	CASSLLGGTYTEAFF	TGTGCCAGCAGTTTATTAGGGGGTACTTACACTGAAGCTTTCTTT
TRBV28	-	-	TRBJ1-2	CASSSLVPPNYGYTF	TGTGCCAGCAGTTCCCTCGTCCCCCCTAACTATGGCTACACCTTC
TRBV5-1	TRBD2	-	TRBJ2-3	CASSRAGVGTDTQYF	TGCGCCAGCAGTAGGGCGGGAGTTGGCACAGATACGCAGTATTTT
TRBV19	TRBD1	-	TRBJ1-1	CASSKNRDRGLPANTEAFF	TGTGCCAGTAGTAAAAACCGGGACAGGGGGCTTCCTGCCAACACTGAAGCTTTCTTT
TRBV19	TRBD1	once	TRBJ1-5	CASSIEGTGIDQPQHF	TGTGCCAGTAGTATAGAGGGGACAGGGATCGATCAGCCCCAGCATTTT
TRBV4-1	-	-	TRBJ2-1	CASSQVGAHPNEQFF	TGCGCCAGCAGCCAAGTGGGGGCCCACCCCAATGAGCAGTTCTTC
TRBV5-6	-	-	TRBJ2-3	CASSLARERTDTQYF	TGTGCCAGCAGCTTGGCTCGGGAGCGGACAGATACGCAGTATTTT
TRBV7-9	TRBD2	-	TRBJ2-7	CASSLAVASGGDYEQYF	TGTGCCAGCAGCTTAGCTGTCGCTAGCGGGGGGGACTACGAGCAGTACTTC
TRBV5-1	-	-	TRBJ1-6	CASSLDQGMNSPLHF	TGCGCCAGCAGCTTGGACCAGGGGATGAATTCACCCCTCCACTTT
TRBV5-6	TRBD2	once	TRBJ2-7	CASSSTSSGRAYEQYF	TGTGCCAGCAGCTCCACCTCTAGCGGGAGGGCCTACGAGCAGTACTTC
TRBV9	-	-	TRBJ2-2	CASSVGVGTEGWELFF	TGTGCCAGCAGCGTAGGGGTCGGGACTGAGGGCTGGGAGCTGTTTTTT
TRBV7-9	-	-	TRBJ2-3	CASDRSSTDTQYF	TGTGCCAGCGACAGATCTAGCACAGATACGCAGTATTTT
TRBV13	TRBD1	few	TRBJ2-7	CASSTRTGREQYF	TGTGCCAGCAGCACTCGGACAGGGCGCGAGCAGTACTTC
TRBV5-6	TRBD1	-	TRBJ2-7	CASTGTGSSYEQYF	TGTGCCAGCACCGGGACAGGTTCCTCCTACGAGCAGTACTTC
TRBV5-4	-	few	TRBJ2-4	CASSVRTDLKNIQYF	TGTGCCAGCAGCGTAAGGACGGACTTAAAAAACATTCAGTACTTC
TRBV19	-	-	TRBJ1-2	CASREGDYGYTF	TGTGCCAGTCGAGAGGGGGACTATGGCTACACCTTC
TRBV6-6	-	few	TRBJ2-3	CASSYSMEDTQYF	TGTGCCAGCAGTTACTCGATGGAGGATACGCAGTATTTT
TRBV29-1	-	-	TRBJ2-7	CSVGGVRGSYEQYF	TGCAGCGTTGGGGGGGTGCGGGGATCCTACGAGCAGTACTTC
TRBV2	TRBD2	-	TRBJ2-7	CASRWTSGREGVYF	TGTGCCAGCAGGTGGACTAGCGGGAGGGAGGGGGTCTACTTC
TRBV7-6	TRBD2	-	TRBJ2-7	CASSLVGTSGAYEQYF	TGTGCCAGCAGCTTAGTGGGGACTAGCGGTGCGTACGAGCAGTACTTC
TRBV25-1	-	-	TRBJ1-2	CASRQGLVDTF	TGTGCCAGCCGGCAGGGGCTGGTGGACACCTTC
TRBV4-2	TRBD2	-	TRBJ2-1	CASSQASPGLARSGEQFF	TGTGCCAGCAGCCAAGCCAGCCCCGGACTAGCCCGCTCGGGTGAGCAGTTCTTC
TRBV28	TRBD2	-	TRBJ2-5	CASINGGGGRAGETQYF	TGTGCCAGCATTAATGGGGGTGGCGGGAGGGCCGGAGAGACCCAGTACTTC
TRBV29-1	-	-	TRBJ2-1	CSVGLERVTYNEQFF	TGCAGCGTTGGGCTTGAGCGGGTAACCTACAATGAGCAGTTCTTC
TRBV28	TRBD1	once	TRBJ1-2	CASSTFAGGRYGYTF	TGTGCCAGCAGCACTTTCGCAGGGGGCAGGTACGGCTACACCTTC
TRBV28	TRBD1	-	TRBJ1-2	CASSSTHGANRGYNYGYTF	TGTGCCAGCAGTTCGACACATGGAGCAAACAGGGGGTATAACTATGGCTACACCTTC